A selection of T cell receptor beta chains follows, all from one sample in a study of T cell responses to AZD1222 COVID-19 vaccine. Sequenced by immunoSEQ multiplex PCR; TCRdb stores in-frame clones only, minus some. The sample records some 150,000 clones, approximately 89% being singletons. Specimen: peripheral blood, collected 28 days after the second AZD1222 dose. These TCRs come from an adult who received the AZD1222 COVID-19 vaccine. Each CDR3 is given with its conserved first and last residue. The D gene is left open where the match is weak. A clone size is listed for some rows: how often the clone was seen (once, few, many), or a class if it is expanded.

NA,TRBV10-3,TRBJ2-6,NA,CAMRSGANVLTF,TGTGCCATGAGGTCTGGGGCCAACGTCCTGACTTTC
NA,TRBV7-2,TRBJ1-2,TRBD1,CASSFTDRGPARDYGYTF,TGTGCCAGCAGCTTCACCGACAGGGGACCCGCCCGTGACTATGGCTACACCTTC
NA,TRBV30,TRBJ1-3,TRBD1,CAWSTPGQGYFGNTIYF,TGTGCCTGGAGTACTCCCGGACAGGGATATTTTGGAAACACCATATATTTT
NA,TRBV7-2,TRBJ2-5,NA,CASRRGQTETQYF,TGTGCCAGCAGACGGGGGCAGACGGAGACCCAGTACTTC
NA,TRBV13,TRBJ1-2,NA,CASSKDGPYGYTF,TGTGCCAGCAGCAAGGACGGCCCCTATGGCTACACCTTC
NA,TRBV9,TRBJ2-1,TRBD2,CASSVRPSGYNEQFF,TGTGCCAGCAGCGTGAGGCCTAGCGGTTACAATGAGCAGTTCTTC
NA,TRBV18,TRBJ2-2,TRBD1,CASSPPQGQGGPNTGELFF,TGTGCCAGCTCACCACCGCAGGGACAGGGAGGGCCGAACACCGGGGAGCTGTTTTTT
NA,TRBV7-2,TRBJ1-4,TRBD1,CASSFQGAYEKLFF,TGTGCCAGCAGCTTCCAGGGGGCGTACGAAAAACTGTTTTTT
NA,TRBV6-4,TRBJ1-2,NA,CASSEANRRTQPYGYTF,TGTGCCAGCAGTGAGGCCAATCGCCGGACACAACCCTATGGCTACACCTTC
NA,TRBV19,TRBJ2-2,TRBD1,CASSTSLTGGTGELFF,TGTGCCAGTAGTACCTCATTGACAGGGGGCACCGGGGAGCTGTTTTTT
NA,TRBV18,TRBJ2-1,NA,CASSSTSPNNEQFF,TGTGCCAGCTCCTCTACTAGCCCAAACAATGAGCAGTTCTTC
NA,TRBV6-1,TRBJ1-4,TRBD1,CASSESGTGAEKLFF,TGTGCCAGCAGTGAGTCCGGGACAGGGGCTGAAAAACTGTTTTTT
NA,TRBV28,TRBJ1-4,TRBD1,CASSLPTGRGEKLFF,TGTGCCAGCAGTCTCCCGACAGGGAGGGGGGAAAAACTGTTTTTT
NA,TRBV6-1,TRBJ1-1,NA,CASSEQSGGVEAFF,TGTGCCAGCAGTGAACAAAGTGGGGGGGTGGAAGCTTTCTTT
NA,TRBV27,TRBJ2-7,NA,CASSSGGFSYEQYF,TGTGCCAGCAGTTCAGGCGGGTTCTCCTACGAGCAGTACTTC
NA,TRBV5-1,TRBJ1-2,NA,CASSLGDGPNYGYTF,TGCGCCAGCAGCTTGGGGGACGGTCCTAACTATGGCTACACCTTC
NA,TRBV6-5,TRBJ2-7,NA,CASQTGSGFYEQYF,TGTGCCAGCCAAACAGGGTCGGGATTCTACGAGCAGTACTTC
NA,TRBV3-1/TRBV3-2,TRBJ2-1,NA,CASSQAVGPSVGNEQFF,TGTGCCAGCAGCCAAGCAGTCGGCCCTAGCGTTGGCAATGAGCAGTTCTTC
NA,TRBV28,TRBJ1-2,TRBD1,CASRGRGNEYTF,TGTGCCAGCCGAGGCAGGGGGAACGAGTACACCTTC
NA,TRBV5-1,TRBJ1-2,NA,CASSLAGAGGYTF,TGCGCCAGCAGCTTGGCGGGAGCCGGGGGCTACACCTTC
NA,TRBV6-5,TRBJ1-4,NA,CASSYTSPTNEKLFF,TGTGCCAGCAGTTACACGTCCCCAACTAATGAAAAACTGTTTTTT
NA,TRBV4-1,TRBJ2-5,TRBD1,CASSHLGTAQETQYF,TGCGCCAGCAGCCATCTAGGGACAGCCCAAGAGACCCAGTACTTC
NA,TRBV5-4,TRBJ2-7,NA,CASSEALNTYEQYF,TGTGCCAGCAGCGAGGCACTGAACACCTACGAGCAGTACTTC
NA,TRBV6-5,TRBJ2-5,NA,CASSRGQETQYF,TGTGCCAGCAGTCGGGGGCAAGAGACCCAGTACTTC
NA,TRBV7-7,TRBJ2-2,NA,CASSLGRPTDTGELFF,TGTGCTAGCAGTCTAGGGAGACCCACGGACACCGGGGAGCTGTTTTTT
NA,TRBV28,TRBJ1-5,NA,CASRPPQGFQPQHF,TGTGCCAGCAGGCCCCCCCAGGGGTTCCAGCCCCAGCATTTT
NA,TRBV2,TRBJ2-5,TRBD2,CASAKDGRETQYF,TGTGCCAGCGCTAAGGACGGGAGGGAGACCCAGTACTTC
NA,TRBV30,TRBJ1-4,TRBD1,CAWSTGGSEKLFF,TGTGCCTGGAGTACAGGGGGAAGCGAAAAACTGTTTTTT
once,TRBV5-6,TRBJ1-5,NA,CASSLDSQPQHF,TGTGCCAGCAGCTTGGACAGTCAGCCCCAGCATTTT
NA,TRBV12-5,TRBJ2-2,TRBD2,CASGSPPGGDTGELFF,TGTGCTAGTGGTTCCCCGCCGGGAGGTGACACCGGGGAGCTGTTTTTT
NA,TRBV30,TRBJ1-2,NA,CALGSYGYTF,TGTGCCCTGGGGAGCTATGGCTACACCTTC
NA,TRBV2,TRBJ1-5,NA,CASKTGTNQPQHF,TGTGCCAGCAAGACAGGTACCAACCAGCCCCAGCATTTT
NA,TRBV9,TRBJ1-1,NA,CASSVRVFSDEAFF,TGTGCCAGCAGCGTCAGGGTCTTTTCGGATGAAGCTTTCTTT
NA,TRBV19,TRBJ1-1,NA,CASSPQPSNTEAFF,TGTGCCAGTAGTCCGCAGCCCTCGAACACTGAAGCTTTCTTT
NA,TRBV13,TRBJ2-3,TRBD2,CASSLSPRLAGMDTQYF,TGTGCCAGCAGCTTATCCCCAAGACTAGCGGGAATGGATACGCAGTATTTT
NA,TRBV5-6,TRBJ2-1,NA,CASTWGLSYNEQFF,TGTGCCAGCACCTGGGGACTTTCCTACAATGAGCAGTTCTTC
NA,TRBV5-3,TRBJ2-4,TRBD2,CARSPREAGGYCGKNIQYF,TGTGCCAGAAGCCCCCGAGAAGCGGGAGGGTATTGTGGCAAAAACATTCAGTACTTC